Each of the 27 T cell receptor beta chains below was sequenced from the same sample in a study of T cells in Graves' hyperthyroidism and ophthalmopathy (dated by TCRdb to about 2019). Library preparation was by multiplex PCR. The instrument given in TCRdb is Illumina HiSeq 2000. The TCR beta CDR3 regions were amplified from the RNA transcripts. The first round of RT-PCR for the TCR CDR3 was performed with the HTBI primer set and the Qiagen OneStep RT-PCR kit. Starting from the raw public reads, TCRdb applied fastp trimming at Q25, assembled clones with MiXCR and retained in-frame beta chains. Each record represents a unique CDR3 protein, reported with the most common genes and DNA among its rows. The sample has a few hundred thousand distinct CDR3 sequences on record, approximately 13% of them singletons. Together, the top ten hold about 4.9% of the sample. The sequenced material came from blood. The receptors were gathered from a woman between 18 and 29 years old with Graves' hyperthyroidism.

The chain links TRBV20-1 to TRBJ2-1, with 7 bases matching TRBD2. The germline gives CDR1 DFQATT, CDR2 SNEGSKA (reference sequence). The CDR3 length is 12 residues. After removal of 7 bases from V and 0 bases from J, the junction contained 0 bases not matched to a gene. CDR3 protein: CSGGSSYNEQFF. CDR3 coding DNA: TGCAGTGGCGGGAGCTCCTACAATGAGCAGTTCTTC.

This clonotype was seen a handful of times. The CDR3 nucleotides are TGCAGTGCCCACCGGACAGGGGGAGGCTACGAGCAGTACTTC. Protein sequence: CSAHRTGGGYEQYF. The V gene is TRBV20-1, the J gene TRBJ2-7; TRBD1 matches at 10 bases. Trimming removed 6 bases from V and 3 bases from J; junction bases left unmatched: 8. The germline gives CDR1 DFQATT, CDR2 SNEGSKA (reference sequence). The CDR3 runs to 14 residues.

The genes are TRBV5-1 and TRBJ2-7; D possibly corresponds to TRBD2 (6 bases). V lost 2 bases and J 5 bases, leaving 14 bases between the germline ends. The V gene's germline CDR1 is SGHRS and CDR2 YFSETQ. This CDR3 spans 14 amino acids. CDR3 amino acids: CASSLGGEPHEQYF. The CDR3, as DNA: TGCGCCAGCAGCTTAGGAGGGGAGCCCCACGAGCAGTACTTC. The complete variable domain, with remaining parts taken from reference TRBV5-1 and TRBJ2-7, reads KAGVTQTPRYLIKTRGQQVTLSCSPISGHRSVSWYQQTPGQGLQFLFEYFSETQRNKGNFPGRFSGRQFSNSRSEMNVSTLELGDSALYLCASSLGGEPHEQYFGPGTRLTVT.

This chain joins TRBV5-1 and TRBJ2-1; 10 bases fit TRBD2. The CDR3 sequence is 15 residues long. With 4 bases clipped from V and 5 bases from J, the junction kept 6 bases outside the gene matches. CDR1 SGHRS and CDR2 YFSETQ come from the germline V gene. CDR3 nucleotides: TGCGCCAGCAGCGTCGGGACTAGCGAAAACAATGAGCAGTTCTTC. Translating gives CASSVGTSENNEQFF.

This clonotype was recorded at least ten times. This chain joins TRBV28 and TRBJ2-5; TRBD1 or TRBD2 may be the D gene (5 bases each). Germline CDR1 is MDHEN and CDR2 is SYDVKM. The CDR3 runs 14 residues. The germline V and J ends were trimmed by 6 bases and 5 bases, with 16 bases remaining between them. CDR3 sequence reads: CASSWEVGRETQYF. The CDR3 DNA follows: TGTGCCAGCAGCTGGGAAGTGGGACGGGAGACCCAGTACTTC.

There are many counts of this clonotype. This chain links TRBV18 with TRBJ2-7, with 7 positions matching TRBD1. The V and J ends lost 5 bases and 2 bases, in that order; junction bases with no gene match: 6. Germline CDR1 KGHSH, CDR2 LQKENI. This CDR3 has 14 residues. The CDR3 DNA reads TGTGCCAGCTCAGCCGACAGGGAAACCTACGAGCAGTACTTC. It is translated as CASSADRETYEQYF. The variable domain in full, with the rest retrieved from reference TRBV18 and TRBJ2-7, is NAGVMQNPRHLVRRRGQEARLRCSPMKGHSHVYWYRQLPEEGLKFMVYLQKENIIDESGMPKERFSAEFPKEGPSILRIQQVVRGDSAAYFCASSADRETYEQYFGPGTRLTVT.

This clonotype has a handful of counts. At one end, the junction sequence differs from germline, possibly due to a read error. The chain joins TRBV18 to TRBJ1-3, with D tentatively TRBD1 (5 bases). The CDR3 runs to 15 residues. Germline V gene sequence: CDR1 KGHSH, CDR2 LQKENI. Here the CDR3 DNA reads TGTGCCAGCTCACTGGACAAGAGCTCTGGAAACACCATATGTTTT. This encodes CASSLDKSSGNTICF. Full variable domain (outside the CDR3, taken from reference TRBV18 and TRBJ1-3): NAGVMQNPRHLVRRRGQEARLRCSPMKGHSHVYWYRQLPEEGLKFMVYLQKENIIDESGMPKERFSAEFPKEGPSILRIQQVVRGDSAAYFCASSLDKSSGNTICFGEGSWLTVV.

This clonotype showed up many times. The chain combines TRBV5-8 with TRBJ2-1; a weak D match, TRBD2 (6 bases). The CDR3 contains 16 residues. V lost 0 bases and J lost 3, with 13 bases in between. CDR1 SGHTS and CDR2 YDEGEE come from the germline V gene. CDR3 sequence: CASSLGSSGFYNEQFF. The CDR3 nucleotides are TGTGCCAGCAGCTTGGGTTCCAGCGGGTTCTACAATGAGCAGTTCTTC.

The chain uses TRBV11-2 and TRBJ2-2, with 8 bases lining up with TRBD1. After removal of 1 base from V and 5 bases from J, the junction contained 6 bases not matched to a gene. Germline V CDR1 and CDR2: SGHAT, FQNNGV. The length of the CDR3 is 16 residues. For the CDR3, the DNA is TGTGCCAGCAGCTTAGGGGCAGGGGGCAGGACCGGGGAGCTGTTTTTT. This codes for CASSLGAGGRTGELFF.

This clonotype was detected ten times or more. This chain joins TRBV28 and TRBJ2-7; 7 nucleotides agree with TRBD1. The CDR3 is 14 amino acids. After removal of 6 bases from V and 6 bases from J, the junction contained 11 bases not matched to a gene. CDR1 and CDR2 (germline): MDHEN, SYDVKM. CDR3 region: CASSPQNRGREQYF. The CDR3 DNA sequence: TGTGCCAGCAGCCCACAGAACAGGGGACGCGAGCAGTACTTC.

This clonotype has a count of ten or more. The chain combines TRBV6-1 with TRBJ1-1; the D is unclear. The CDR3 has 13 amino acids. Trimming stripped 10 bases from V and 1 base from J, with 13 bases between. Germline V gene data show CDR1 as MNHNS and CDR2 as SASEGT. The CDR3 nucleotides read TGTGCCACCTCATCCATTGAGAACACTGAAGCTTTCTTT. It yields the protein CATSSIENTEAFF.

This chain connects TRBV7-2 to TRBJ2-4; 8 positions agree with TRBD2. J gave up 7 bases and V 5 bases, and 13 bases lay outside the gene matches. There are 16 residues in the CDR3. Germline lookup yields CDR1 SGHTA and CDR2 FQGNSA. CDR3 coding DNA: TGTGCCAGCAGCCCTGAAGGGGCGGGAGGTTGGAACATTCAGTACTTC. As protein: CASSPEGAGGWNIQYF.

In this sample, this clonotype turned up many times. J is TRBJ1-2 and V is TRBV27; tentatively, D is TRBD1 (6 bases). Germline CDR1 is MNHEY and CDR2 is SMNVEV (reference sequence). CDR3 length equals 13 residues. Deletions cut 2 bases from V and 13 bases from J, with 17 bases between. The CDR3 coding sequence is TGTGCCAGCAGTTTAAGGTCCACAGGGCGAAGCACCTTC. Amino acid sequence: CASSLRSTGRSTF.

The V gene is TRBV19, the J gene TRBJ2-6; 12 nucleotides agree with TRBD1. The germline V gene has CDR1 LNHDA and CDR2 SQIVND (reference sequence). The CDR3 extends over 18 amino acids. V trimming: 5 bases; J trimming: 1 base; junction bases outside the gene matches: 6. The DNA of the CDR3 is TGTGCCAGTAGTCACGGGGACAGGGGGCCGTCTGGGGCCAACGTCCTGACTTTC. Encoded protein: CASSHGDRGPSGANVLTF. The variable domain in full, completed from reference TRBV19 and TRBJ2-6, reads DGGITQSPKYLFRKEGQNVTLSCEQNLNHDAMYWYRQDPGQGLRLIYYSQIVNDFQKGDIAEGYSVSREKKESFPLTVTSAQKNPTAFYLCASSHGDRGPSGANVLTFGAGSRLTVL.

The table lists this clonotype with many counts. CDR3 sequence (DNA): TGTGCCAGCAGCCCTAATTCGGGGGGGGTGAATGAGCAGTTCTTC. Translating gives CASSPNSGGVNEQFF. The chain recombines TRBV6-1 with TRBJ2-1; 8 nucleotides match TRBD2. CDR1 and CDR2 from the germline V gene are MNHNS and SASEGT. The CDR3 has 15 amino acids. The trim removed 6 bases at V and 7 bases at J, leaving 11 bases unmatched.

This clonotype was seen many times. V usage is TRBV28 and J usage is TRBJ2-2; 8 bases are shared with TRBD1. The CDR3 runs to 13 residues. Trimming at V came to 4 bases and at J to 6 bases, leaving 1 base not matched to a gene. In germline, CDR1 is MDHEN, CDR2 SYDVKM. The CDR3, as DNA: TGTGCCAGCAGTTCGACAGGGGCCGGGGAGCTGTTTTTT. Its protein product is CASSSTGAGELFF.

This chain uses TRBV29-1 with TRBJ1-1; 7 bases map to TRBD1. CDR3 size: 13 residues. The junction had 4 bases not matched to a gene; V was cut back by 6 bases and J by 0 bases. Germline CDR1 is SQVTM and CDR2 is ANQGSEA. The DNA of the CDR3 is TGCAGCGTCCAGGGGGTCCTGAACACTGAAGCTTTCTTT. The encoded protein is CSVQGVLNTEAFF.

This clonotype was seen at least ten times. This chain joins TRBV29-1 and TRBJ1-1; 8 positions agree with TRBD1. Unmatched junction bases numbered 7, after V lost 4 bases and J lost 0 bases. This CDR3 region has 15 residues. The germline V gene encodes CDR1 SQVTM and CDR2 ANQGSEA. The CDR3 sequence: CSVANRGFMNTEAFF. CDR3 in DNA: TGCAGCGTTGCTAACAGGGGGTTCATGAACACTGAAGCTTTCTTT. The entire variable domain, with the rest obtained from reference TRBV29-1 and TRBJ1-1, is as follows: SAVISQKPSRDICQRGTSLTIQCQVDSQVTMMFWYRQQPGQSLTLIATANQGSEATYESGFVIDKFPISRPNLTFSTLTVSNMSPEDSSIYLCSVANRGFMNTEAFFGQGTRLTVV.

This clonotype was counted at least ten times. CDR3 coding DNA: TGCGCCAGCAGCCAAGATAAGCTCAGCACGCAGTATTTT. It yields the protein CASSQDKLSTQYF. The rearrangement uses TRBV4-3 and TRBJ2-3; D unclear. There are 13 residues in the CDR3. Germline CDR1 is LGHNA and CDR2 is YSLEER. V lost 0 bases and J 9 bases, leaving 10 bases between the germline ends.

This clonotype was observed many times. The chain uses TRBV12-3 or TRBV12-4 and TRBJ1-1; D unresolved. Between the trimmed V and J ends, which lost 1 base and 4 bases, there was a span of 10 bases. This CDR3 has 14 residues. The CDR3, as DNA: TGTGCCAGCAGTTTAGGAGCTGGGCGCACTGAAGCTTTCTTT. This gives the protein CASSLGAGRTEAFF.

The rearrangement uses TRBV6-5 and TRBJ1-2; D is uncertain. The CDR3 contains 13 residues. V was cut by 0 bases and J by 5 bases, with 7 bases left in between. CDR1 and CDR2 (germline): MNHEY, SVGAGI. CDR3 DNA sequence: TGTGCCAGCAGTTACTCGGACGGTTATGGCTACACCTTC. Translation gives CASSYSDGYGYTF.

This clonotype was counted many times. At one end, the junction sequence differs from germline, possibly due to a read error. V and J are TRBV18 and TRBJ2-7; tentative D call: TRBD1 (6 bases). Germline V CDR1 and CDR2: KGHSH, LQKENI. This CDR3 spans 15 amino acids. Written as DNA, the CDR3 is TGTGCCAGCTCGCCACAGGGCGCCTCTCTACAAGAGCAGTACTTC. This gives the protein CASSPQGASLQEQYF.

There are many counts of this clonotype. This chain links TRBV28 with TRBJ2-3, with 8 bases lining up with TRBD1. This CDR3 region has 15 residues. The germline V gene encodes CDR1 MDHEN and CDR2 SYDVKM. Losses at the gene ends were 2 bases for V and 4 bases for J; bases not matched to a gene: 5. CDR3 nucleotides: TGTGCCAGCAGTTTAATGGGACAGGCGGCAGATACGCAGTATTTT. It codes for CASSLMGQAADTQYF.

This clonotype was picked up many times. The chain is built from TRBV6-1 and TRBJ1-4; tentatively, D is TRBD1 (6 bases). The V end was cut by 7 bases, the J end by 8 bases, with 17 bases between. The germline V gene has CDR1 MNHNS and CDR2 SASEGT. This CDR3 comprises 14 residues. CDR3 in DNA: TGTGCCAGCACGAGAAGGGACACGGCGGAAAAACTGTTTTTT. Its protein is CASTRRDTAEKLFF.

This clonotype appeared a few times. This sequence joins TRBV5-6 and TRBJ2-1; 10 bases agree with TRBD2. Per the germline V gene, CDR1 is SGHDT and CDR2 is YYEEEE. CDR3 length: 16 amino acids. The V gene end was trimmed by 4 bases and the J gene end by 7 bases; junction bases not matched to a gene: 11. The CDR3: CASSPPAGGPWNEQFF. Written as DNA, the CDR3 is TGTGCCAGCAGCCCCCCAGCGGGAGGGCCCTGGAATGAGCAGTTCTTC.

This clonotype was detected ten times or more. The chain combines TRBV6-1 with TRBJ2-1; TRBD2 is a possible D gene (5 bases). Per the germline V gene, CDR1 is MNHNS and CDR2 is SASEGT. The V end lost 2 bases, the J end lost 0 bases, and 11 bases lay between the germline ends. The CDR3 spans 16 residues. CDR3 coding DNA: TGTGCCAGCAGTGAACGGGGAGTCACCTCCTACAATGAGCAGTTCTTC. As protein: CASSERGVTSYNEQFF.

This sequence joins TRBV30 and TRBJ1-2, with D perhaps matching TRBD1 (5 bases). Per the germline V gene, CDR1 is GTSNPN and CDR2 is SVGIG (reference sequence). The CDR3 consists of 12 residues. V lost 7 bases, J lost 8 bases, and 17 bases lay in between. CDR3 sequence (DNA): TGTGCCTCGGACAATCTAACGGGAGGCTACACCTTC. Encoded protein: CASDNLTGGYTF. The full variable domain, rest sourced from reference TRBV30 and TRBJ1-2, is SQTIHQWPATLVQPVGSPLSLECTVEGTSNPNLYWYRQAAGRGLQLLFYSVGIGQISSEVPQNLSASRPQDRQFILSSKKLLLSDSGFYLCASDNLTGGYTFGSGTRLTVV.